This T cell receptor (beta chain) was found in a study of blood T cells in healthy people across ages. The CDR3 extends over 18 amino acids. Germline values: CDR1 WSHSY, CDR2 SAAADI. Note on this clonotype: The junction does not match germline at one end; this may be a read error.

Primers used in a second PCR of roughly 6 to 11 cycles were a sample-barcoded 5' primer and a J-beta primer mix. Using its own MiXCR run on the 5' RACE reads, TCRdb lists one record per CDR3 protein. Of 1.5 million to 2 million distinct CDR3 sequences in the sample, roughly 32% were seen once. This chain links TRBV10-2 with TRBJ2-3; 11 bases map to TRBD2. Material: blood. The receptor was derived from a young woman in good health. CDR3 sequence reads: CASSDSGTSGFSTGTQYF. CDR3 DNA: TGCGCCAGCAGTGATTCCGGGACTAGCGGATTTAGCACAGGTACGCAGTATTTT.